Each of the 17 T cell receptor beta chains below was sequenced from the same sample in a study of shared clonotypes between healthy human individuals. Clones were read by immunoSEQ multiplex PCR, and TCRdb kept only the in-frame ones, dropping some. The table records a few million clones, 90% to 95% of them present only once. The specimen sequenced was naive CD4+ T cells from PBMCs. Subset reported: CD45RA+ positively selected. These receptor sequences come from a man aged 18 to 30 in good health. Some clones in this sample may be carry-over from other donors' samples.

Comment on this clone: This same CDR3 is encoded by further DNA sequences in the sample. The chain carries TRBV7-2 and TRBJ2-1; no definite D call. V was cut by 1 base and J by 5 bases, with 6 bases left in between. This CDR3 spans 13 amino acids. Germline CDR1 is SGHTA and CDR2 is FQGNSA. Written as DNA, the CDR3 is TGTGCCAGCAGCTTAGGGCGAAACAATGAGCAGTTCTTC. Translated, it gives CASSLGRNNEQFF.

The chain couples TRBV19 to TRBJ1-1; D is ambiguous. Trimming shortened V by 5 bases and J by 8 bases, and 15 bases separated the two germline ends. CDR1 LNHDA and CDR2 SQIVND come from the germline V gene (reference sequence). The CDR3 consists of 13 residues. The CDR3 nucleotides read TGTGCCAGTAGTCCCCCCCCTTTTGCGGAAGCTTTCTTT. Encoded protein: CASSPPPFAEAFF.

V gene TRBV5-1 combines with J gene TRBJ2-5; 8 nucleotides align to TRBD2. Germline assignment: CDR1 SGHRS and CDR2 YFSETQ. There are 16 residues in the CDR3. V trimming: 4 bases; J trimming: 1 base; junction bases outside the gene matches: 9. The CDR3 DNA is TGCGCCAGCAGCCCGGGCCTAGCGGGCTCCCAAGAGACCCAGTACTTC. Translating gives CASSPGLAGSQETQYF.

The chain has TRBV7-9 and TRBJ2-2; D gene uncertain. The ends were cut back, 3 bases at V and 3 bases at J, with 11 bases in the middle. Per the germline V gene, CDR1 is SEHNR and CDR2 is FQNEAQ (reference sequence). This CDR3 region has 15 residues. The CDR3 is CASSFRTAHTGELFF. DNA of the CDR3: TGTGCCAGCAGCTTCCGGACGGCTCACACCGGGGAGCTGTTTTTT. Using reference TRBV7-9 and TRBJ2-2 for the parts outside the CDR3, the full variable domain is DTGVSQNPRHKITKRGQNVTFRCDPISEHNRLYWYRQTLGQGPEFLTYFQNEAQLEKSRLLSDRFSAERPKGSFSTLEIQRTEQGDSAMYLCASSFRTAHTGELFFGEGSRLTVL.

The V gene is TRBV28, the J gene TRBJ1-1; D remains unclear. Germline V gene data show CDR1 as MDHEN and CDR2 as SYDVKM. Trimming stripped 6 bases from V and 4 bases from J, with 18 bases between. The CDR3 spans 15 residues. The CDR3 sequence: CASSPYPNRPTEAFF. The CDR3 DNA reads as TGTGCCAGCAGCCCTTACCCGAACCGGCCCACTGAAGCTTTCTTT.

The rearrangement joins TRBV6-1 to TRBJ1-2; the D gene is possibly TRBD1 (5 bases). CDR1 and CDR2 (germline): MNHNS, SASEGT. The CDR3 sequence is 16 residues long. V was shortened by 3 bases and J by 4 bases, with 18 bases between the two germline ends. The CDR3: CASSDLGLGKGYGYTF. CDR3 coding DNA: TGTGCCAGCAGTGACCTGGGACTCGGAAAAGGCTATGGCTACACCTTC.

The CDR3 DNA follows: TGTGCCAGCAGTTACGGATTCTCTGGGGCCAACGTCCTGACTTTC. This sequence encodes CASSYGFSGANVLTF. The rearrangement uses TRBV6-5 and TRBJ2-6; D remains unclear. Germline V gene data show CDR1 as MNHEY and CDR2 as SVGAGI. V was shortened by 2 bases and J by 0 bases, with 5 bases between the two germline ends. There are 15 residues in the CDR3.

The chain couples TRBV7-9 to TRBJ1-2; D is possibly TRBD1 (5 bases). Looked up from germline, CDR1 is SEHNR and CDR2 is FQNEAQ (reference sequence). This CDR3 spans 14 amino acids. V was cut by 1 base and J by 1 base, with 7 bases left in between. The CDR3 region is CASSLGRGNYGYTF. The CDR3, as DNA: TGTGCCAGCAGCTTAGGGAGGGGTAACTATGGCTACACCTTC.

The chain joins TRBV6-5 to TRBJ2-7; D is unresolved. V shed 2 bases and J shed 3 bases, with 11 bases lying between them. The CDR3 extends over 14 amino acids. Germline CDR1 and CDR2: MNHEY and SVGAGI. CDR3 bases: TGTGCCAGCAGTTACAGGCACCAAATCTACGAGCAGTACTTC. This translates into CASSYRHQIYEQYF.

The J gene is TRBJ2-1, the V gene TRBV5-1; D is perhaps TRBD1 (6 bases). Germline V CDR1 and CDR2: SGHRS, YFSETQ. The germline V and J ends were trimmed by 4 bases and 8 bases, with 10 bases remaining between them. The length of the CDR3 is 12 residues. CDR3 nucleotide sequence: TGCGCCAGCAGCCAACAGGGCCATGAGCAGTTCTTC. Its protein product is CASSQQGHEQFF.

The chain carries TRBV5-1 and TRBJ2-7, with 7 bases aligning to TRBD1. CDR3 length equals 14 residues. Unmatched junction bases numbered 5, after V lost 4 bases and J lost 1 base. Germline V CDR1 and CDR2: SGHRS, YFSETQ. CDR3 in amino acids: CASSRGQESYEQYF. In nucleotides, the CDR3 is TGCGCCAGCAGCAGAGGACAGGAATCCTACGAGCAGTACTTC.

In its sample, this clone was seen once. The CDR3: CASSVGGRTHTDTQYF. CDR3 bases: TGTGCCAGCAGCGTGGGCGGGAGGACTCACACAGATACGCAGTATTTT. This chain connects TRBV9 to TRBJ2-3, with 8 bases matching TRBD2. V lost 2 bases, J lost 2 bases, and 7 bases stayed unmatched. Looked up from germline, CDR1 is SGDLS and CDR2 is YYNGEE. There are 16 residues in the CDR3. Looking up the rest from reference TRBV9 and TRBJ2-3 gives the full variable domain: DSGVTQTPKHLITATGQRVTLRCSPRSGDLSVYWYQQSLDQGLQFLIQYYNGEERAKGNILERFSAQQFPDLHSELNLSSLELGDSALYFCASSVGGRTHTDTQYFGPGTRLTVL.

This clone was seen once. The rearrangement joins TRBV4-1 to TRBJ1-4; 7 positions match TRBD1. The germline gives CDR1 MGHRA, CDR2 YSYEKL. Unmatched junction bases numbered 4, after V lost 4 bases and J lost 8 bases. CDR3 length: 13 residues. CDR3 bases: TGCGCCAGCAGCCTGGGACAGTTAGAAAAACTGTTTTTT. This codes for CASSLGQLEKLFF.

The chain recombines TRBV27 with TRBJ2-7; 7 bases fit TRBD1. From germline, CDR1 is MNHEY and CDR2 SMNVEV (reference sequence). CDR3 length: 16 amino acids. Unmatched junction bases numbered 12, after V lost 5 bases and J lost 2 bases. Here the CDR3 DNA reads TGTGCCAGCAGTAACCCTACAGGGGTCACAACCTACGAGCAGTACTTC. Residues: CASSNPTGVTTYEQYF.

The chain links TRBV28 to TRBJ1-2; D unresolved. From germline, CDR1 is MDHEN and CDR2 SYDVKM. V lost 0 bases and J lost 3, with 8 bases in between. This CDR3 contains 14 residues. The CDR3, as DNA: TGTGCCAGCAGTTTATGGGCCGGACACTATGGCTACACCTTC. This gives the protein CASSLWAGHYGYTF.

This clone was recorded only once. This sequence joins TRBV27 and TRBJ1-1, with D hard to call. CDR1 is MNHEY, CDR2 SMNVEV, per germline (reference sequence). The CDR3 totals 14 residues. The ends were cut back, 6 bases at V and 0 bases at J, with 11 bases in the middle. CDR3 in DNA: TGTGCCAGCAGCTGGAGGTCGGTGAACACTGAAGCTTTCTTT. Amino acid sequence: CASSWRSVNTEAFF.

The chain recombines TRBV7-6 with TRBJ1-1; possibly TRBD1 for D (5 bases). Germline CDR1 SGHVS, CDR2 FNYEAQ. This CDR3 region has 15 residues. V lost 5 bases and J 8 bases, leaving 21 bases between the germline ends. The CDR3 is CASSGRGDYVVEAFF. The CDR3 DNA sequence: TGTGCCAGCAGCGGCCGGGGGGACTATGTCGTAGAAGCTTTCTTT.